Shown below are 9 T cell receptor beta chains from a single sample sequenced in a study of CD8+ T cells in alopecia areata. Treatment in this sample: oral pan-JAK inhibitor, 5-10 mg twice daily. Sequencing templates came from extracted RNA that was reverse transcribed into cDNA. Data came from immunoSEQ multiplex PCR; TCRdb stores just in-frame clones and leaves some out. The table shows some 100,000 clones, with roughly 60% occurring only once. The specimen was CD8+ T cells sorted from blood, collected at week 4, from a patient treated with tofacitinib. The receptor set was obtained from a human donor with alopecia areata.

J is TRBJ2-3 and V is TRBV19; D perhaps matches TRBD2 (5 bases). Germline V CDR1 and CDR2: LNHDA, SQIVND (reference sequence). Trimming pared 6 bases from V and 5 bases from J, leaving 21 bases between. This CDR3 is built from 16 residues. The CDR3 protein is CASSFRLLEAQDTQYF. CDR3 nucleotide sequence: TGTGCCAGTAGCTTTAGACTACTTGAAGCGCAAGATACGCAGTATTTT.

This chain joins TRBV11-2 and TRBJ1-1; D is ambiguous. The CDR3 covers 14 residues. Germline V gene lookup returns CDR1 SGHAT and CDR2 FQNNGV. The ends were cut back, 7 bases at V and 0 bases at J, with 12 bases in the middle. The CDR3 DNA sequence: TGTGCCAGCACCCTCCTGGATGTGAACACTGAAGCTTTCTTT. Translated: CASTLLDVNTEAFF.

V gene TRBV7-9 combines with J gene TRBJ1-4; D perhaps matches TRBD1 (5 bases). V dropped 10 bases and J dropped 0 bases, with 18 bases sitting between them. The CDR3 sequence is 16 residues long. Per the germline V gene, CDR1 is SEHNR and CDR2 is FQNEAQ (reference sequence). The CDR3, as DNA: TGTGCCACCCCGGGACGGACATATGCAACTAATGAAAAACTGTTTTTT. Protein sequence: CATPGRTYATNEKLFF. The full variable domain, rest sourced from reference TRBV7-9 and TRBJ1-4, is DTGVSQNPRHKITKRGQNVTFRCDPISEHNRLYWYRQTLGQGPEFLTYFQNEAQLEKSRLLSDRFSAERPKGSFSTLEIQRTEQGDSAMYLCATPGRTYATNEKLFFGSGTQLSVL.

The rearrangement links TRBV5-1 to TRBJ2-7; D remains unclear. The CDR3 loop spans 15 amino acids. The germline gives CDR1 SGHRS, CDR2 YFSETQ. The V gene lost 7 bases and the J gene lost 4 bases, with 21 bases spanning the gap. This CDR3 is CASSPTTGASYEQYF. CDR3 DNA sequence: TGCGCCAGCTCCCCCACCACCGGTGCGAGTTACGAGCAGTACTTC.

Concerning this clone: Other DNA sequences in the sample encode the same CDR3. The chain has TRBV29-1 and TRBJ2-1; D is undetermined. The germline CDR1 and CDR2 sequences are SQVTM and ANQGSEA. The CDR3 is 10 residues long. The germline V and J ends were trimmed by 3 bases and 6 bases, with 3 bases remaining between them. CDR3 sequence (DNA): TGCAGCGTTGAGGTCAATGAGCAGTTCTTC. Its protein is CSVEVNEQFF.

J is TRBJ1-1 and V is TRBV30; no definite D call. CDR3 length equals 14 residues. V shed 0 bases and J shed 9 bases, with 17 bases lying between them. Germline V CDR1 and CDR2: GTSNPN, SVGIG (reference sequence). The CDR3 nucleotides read TGTGCCTGGAGTGTAAAGGGTGTGGCGATAAAAGCTTTCTTT. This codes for CAWSVKGVAIKAFF.

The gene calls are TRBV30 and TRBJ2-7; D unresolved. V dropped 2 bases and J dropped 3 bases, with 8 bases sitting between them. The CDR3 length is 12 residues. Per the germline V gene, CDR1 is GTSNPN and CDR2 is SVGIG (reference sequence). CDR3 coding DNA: TGTGCCTGGAGTAGAACTAACTACGAGCAGTACTTC. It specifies CAWSRTNYEQYF.

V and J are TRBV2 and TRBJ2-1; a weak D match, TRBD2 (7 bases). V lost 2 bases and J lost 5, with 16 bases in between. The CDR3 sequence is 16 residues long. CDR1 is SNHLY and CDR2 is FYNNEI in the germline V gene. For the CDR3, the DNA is TGTGCCAGCAGTGAACCGGGGCGGGGGCGCGACAATGAGCAGTTCTTC. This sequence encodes CASSEPGRGRDNEQFF.

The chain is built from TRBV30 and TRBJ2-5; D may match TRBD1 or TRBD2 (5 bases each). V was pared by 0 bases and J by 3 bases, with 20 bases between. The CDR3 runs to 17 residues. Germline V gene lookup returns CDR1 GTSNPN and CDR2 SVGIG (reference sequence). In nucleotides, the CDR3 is TGTGCCTGGAGTGTGTTAGCCGCGGGCAGGGCGAAAGAGACCCAGTACTTC. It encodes CAWSVLAAGRAKETQYF.